Below, 27 T cell receptor beta chains from the same sample are listed, as sequenced in a study of blood T cell repertoires in COVID-19. Repertoires were generated with immunoSEQ multiplex PCR, while TCRdb's copy carries only in-frame clones and drops some. The sample yields approximately 250,000 clones, 88% seen once. The sample comprised PBMCs or T cells enriched from blood (not recorded which). The receptors come from a woman aged 55 to 70 in a cohort exposed to, infected with or recovered from COVID-19 (not recorded which).

V and J are TRBV28 and TRBJ1-2; D gene uncertain. Germline CDR1 MDHEN, CDR2 SYDVKM. V was shortened by 2 bases and J by 6 bases, with 13 bases between the two germline ends. The CDR3 covers 14 residues. In nucleotides, the CDR3 is TGTGCCAGCAGTTTAACCATTCAGTCCCATGGCTACACCTTC. It yields the protein CASSLTIQSHGYTF.

There are a few counts of this clone. This rearrangement joins TRBV5-1 to TRBJ2-7, with 9 bases lining up with TRBD1. In germline, CDR1 is SGHRS, CDR2 YFSETQ. This CDR3 has 14 amino acids. V was clipped by 3 bases and J by 5 bases; unmatched bases: 6. Here the CDR3 DNA reads TGCGCCAGCAGCTCAGGGACAGGGCGGGACGAGCAGTACTTC. This encodes CASSSGTGRDEQYF. Full variable domain (remainder filled in from reference TRBV5-1 and TRBJ2-7): KAGVTQTPRYLIKTRGQQVTLSCSPISGHRSVSWYQQTPGQGLQFLFEYFSETQRNKGNFPGRFSGRQFSNSRSEMNVSTLELGDSALYLCASSSGTGRDEQYFGPGTRLTVT.

The chain uses TRBV6-5 and TRBJ2-1; D not certain. Trimming took 2 bases from V and 5 from J, leaving 7 bases between them. Germline values: CDR1 MNHEY, CDR2 SVGAGI. This CDR3 is built from 13 residues. CDR3 sequence (DNA): TGTGCCAGCAGTTACCAAACTAACAATGAGCAGTTCTTC. Translating gives CASSYQTNNEQFF.

J is TRBJ2-7 and V is TRBV11-3; possible D gene TRBD2, 6 bases. The V end lost 1 base, the J end lost 0 bases, and 7 bases lay between the germline ends. This CDR3 contains 14 residues. Looked up from germline, CDR1 is SGHNT and CDR2 is YENEEA. CDR3 in amino acids: CASSLGGDSYEQYF. The CDR3 DNA sequence: TGTGCCAGCAGCTTAGGGGGGGACTCCTACGAGCAGTACTTC.

This clone has just one count. The J gene is TRBJ2-7, the V gene TRBV19; 13 nucleotides align to TRBD2. This CDR3 comprises 14 residues. Trimming at V came to 3 bases and at J to 11 bases, leaving 7 bases not matched to a gene. Germline assignment: CDR1 LNHDA and CDR2 SQIVND (reference sequence). Here the CDR3 reads CASSIQLAGGPEYF. DNA of the CDR3: TGTGCCAGTAGTATCCAACTAGCGGGAGGGCCCGAGTACTTC.

The chain couples TRBV6-5 to TRBJ1-4, with D uncertain. V shed 0 bases and J shed 11 bases, with 16 bases lying between them. CDR3 length: 15 amino acids. Germline CDR1 MNHEY, CDR2 SVGAGI. DNA of the CDR3: TGTGCCAGCAGTTACTCGAGGGCGACGGACGGGAAACTGTTTTTT. Translating it yields CASSYSRATDGKLFF.

Regarding this clone: Other DNA sequences in the same sample also yield this CDR3. This rearrangement joins TRBV4-3 to TRBJ1-4, with D possibly TRBD1 on 5 matching bases. V was trimmed by 0 bases and J by 5 bases, leaving 10 bases between them. The CDR3 is 15 residues long. The V gene's germline CDR1 is LGHNA and CDR2 YSLEER. CDR3 sequence (DNA): TGCGCCAGCAGCCAAGATACAGGACGAAATGAAAAACTGTTTTTT. The encoded protein is CASSQDTGRNEKLFF.

V and J are TRBV5-1 and TRBJ2-7; D is possibly TRBD2 (6 bases). V gave up 4 bases and J gave up 6 bases, with 20 bases separating them. Germline CDR1 is SGHRS and CDR2 is YFSETQ. The length of the CDR3 is 15 residues. The CDR3 sequence: CASSGGIPALGEQYF. As DNA, the CDR3 is TGCGCCAGCAGCGGAGGGATTCCCGCCCTCGGCGAGCAGTACTTC.

This clone was observed a single time. This rearrangement joins TRBV7-3 to TRBJ2-1; 7 nucleotides match TRBD2. This CDR3 contains 15 residues. Germline V lookup: CDR1 SGHTA, CDR2 FQGTGA. V was clipped by 2 bases and J by 7 bases; unmatched bases: 8. The CDR3 loop is CASSLFAGAVNEQFF. DNA for the CDR3: TGTGCCAGCAGCTTATTCGCGGGAGCGGTAAATGAGCAGTTCTTC.

The chain couples TRBV28 to TRBJ1-1; tentatively, D is TRBD1 (6 bases). This CDR3 has 15 residues. V gave up 5 bases and J gave up 6 bases, with 19 bases separating them. Germline V gives CDR1 MDHEN, CDR2 SYDVKM. In nucleotides, the CDR3 is TGTGCCAGCAGTCCGGGGGGGGCAAGGGGTGCTGAAGCTTTCTTT. It encodes CASSPGGARGAEAFF.

Only a few counts were recorded for this clone. This chain connects TRBV25-1 to TRBJ1-4, with 9 bases lining up with TRBD1. The CDR3 runs to 14 residues. V was pared by 6 bases and J by 5 bases, with 4 bases of the junction left unmatched. The germline V gene encodes CDR1 MGHDK and CDR2 SYGVNS. The CDR3, as DNA: TGTGCCAGCAGCGGACAGGGGTCGAATGAAAAACTGTTTTTT. Encoded protein: CASSGQGSNEKLFF.

The CDR3 region is CASSYSWQGNYGYTF. The CDR3 bases are TGTGCCAGCAGTTACTCGTGGCAGGGGAACTATGGCTACACCTTC. The chain is built from TRBV6-5 and TRBJ1-2; perhaps TRBD1 as D (6 bases). Per the germline V gene, CDR1 is MNHEY and CDR2 is SVGAGI. The CDR3 length is 15 residues. V lost 0 bases and J 2 bases, leaving 10 bases between the germline ends.

This chain uses TRBV4-1 with TRBJ2-2; 7 positions agree with TRBD2. Losses at the gene ends were 0 bases for V and 2 bases for J; bases not matched to a gene: 15. This CDR3 is 20 amino acids long. Germline V lookup: CDR1 MGHRA, CDR2 YSYEKL. CDR3 in amino acids: CASSQESLRLAGYNTGELFF. Written as DNA, the CDR3 is TGCGCCAGCAGCCAAGAGTCCCTAAGACTAGCAGGGTATAACACCGGGGAGCTGTTTTTT.

The J gene is TRBJ2-7, the V gene TRBV3-1 (or the pseudogene TRBV3-2); 9 nucleotides agree with TRBD1. Trimming removed 6 bases from V and 3 bases from J; junction bases left unmatched: 9. There are 15 residues in the CDR3. Germline CDR1 reads LGHDT; CDR2 reads YNNKEL (reference sequence). CDR3 amino acids: CASRDSGTGNYEQYF. The DNA for the CDR3 is TGTGCCAGCAGGGATTCCGGGACAGGGAACTACGAGCAGTACTTC.

As concerns this clone: A junction end diverges from the germline sequence, so it may reflect a read error. This sequence joins TRBV3-1 (or the pseudogene TRBV3-2) and TRBJ2-7, with D possibly TRBD2 on 5 matching bases. CDR3 size: 13 residues. The germline V gene encodes CDR1 LGHDT and CDR2 YNNKEL (reference sequence). The CDR3 bases are TGTGCCAGCAGCCTCACGGCGGGTGGGCCCAGTATTTTC. It specifies CASSLTAGGPSIF.

This chain links TRBV5-1 with TRBJ2-7; D not certain. V gave up 7 bases and J gave up 0 bases, with 14 bases separating them. The CDR3 is made up of 14 amino acids. From germline, CDR1 is SGHRS and CDR2 YFSETQ. This CDR3 is CASATTVPSYEQYF. The CDR3 DNA reads TGCGCCAGCGCCACAACAGTCCCCTCCTACGAGCAGTACTTC. Full variable domain (rest looked up from reference TRBV5-1 and TRBJ2-7): KAGVTQTPRYLIKTRGQQVTLSCSPISGHRSVSWYQQTPGQGLQFLFEYFSETQRNKGNFPGRFSGRQFSNSRSEMNVSTLELGDSALYLCASATTVPSYEQYFGPGTRLTVT.

DNA for the CDR3: TGCAGCGTTGCCAGGGGGCTGGAGACCCAGTACTTC. This sequence encodes CSVARGLETQYF. The gene calls are TRBV29-1 and TRBJ2-5; 8 bases are shared with TRBD1. V trimming: 4 bases; J trimming: 5 bases; junction bases outside the gene matches: 3. The CDR3 length is 12 residues. Germline-derived CDR1 and CDR2 are SQVTM and ANQGSEA.

For this clone: One end of the junction does not line up with germline, which may come from a read error. The chain uses TRBV28 and TRBJ1-2, with no clear D. Germline CDR1 is MDHEN and CDR2 is SYDVKM. The CDR3 length is 11 residues. For the CDR3, the DNA is TGCAGTAGCCGTTCTAACTATGGCTACACCTTC. Translated, it gives CSSRSNYGYTF.

The V gene is TRBV6-5, the J gene TRBJ1-4; maybe TRBD1 (5 bases). The CDR3 runs to 14 residues. Germline-derived CDR1 and CDR2 are MNHEY and SVGAGI. V lost 7 bases, J lost 4 bases, and 13 bases lay in between. DNA for the CDR3: TGTGCCAGCAACACAGGACCGAGTAATGAAAAACTGTTTTTT. Amino acid sequence: CASNTGPSNEKLFF.

In DNA, the CDR3 is TGTGCCAGCAGCTCGCAGGGTTGGGACAGGCAGTACTTC. Translated: CASSSQGWDRQYF. The chain carries TRBV11-2 and TRBJ2-7, with 7 bases that match TRBD1. This CDR3 has 13 residues. Trimming at V came to 4 bases and at J to 9 bases, leaving 9 bases not matched to a gene. In germline, CDR1 is SGHAT, CDR2 FQNNGV.

The chain has TRBV7-2 and TRBJ1-4; 7 positions match TRBD1. The junction had 12 bases not matched to a gene; V was cut back by 0 bases and J by 8 bases. CDR1 is SGHTA, CDR2 FQGNSA, per germline. CDR3 length: 17 amino acids. The CDR3 here is CASSLAGTYRGKEKLFF. Written as DNA, the CDR3 is TGTGCCAGCAGCTTAGCCGGAACCTACAGGGGCAAGGAAAAACTGTTTTTT.

The chain joins TRBV7-2 to TRBJ2-1; D is perhaps TRBD1 (5 bases). Between the trimmed V and J ends, which lost 5 bases and 7 bases, there was a span of 15 bases. Germline-derived CDR1 and CDR2 are SGHTA and FQGNSA. CDR3 length equals 14 residues. The CDR3 is CASSRRQISNEQFF. The CDR3 DNA sequence: TGTGCCAGCAGCCGCCGACAGATTTCTAATGAGCAGTTCTTC.

This chain joins TRBV5-6 and TRBJ2-1; 7 nucleotides agree with TRBD1. The CDR3 loop spans 14 amino acids. Germline-derived CDR1 and CDR2 are SGHDT and YYEEEE. The junction had 6 bases not matched to a gene; V was cut back by 3 bases and J by 6 bases. The CDR3 DNA reads TGTGCCAGCAGCTCCAGACAGGGCGGCAATGAGCAGTTCTTC. Its protein product is CASSSRQGGNEQFF. Full variable domain (outside the CDR3, taken from reference TRBV5-6 and TRBJ2-1): DAGVTQSPTHLIKTRGQQVTLRCSPKSGHDTVSWYQQALGQGPQFIFQYYEEEERQRGNFPDRFSGHQFPNYSSELNVNALLLGDSALYLCASSSRQGGNEQFFGPGTRLTVL.

The sample holds one count of this clone. The chain combines TRBV6-5 with TRBJ1-5; a weak D match, TRBD1 (5 bases). V lost 10 bases and J 7 bases, leaving 14 bases between the germline ends. CDR1 is MNHEY, CDR2 SVGAGI, per germline. This CDR3 has 12 residues. The CDR3, as DNA: TGTGCCATCGGGAGGGGAGGCCAGCCCCAGCATTTT. This sequence encodes CAIGRGGQPQHF.

The chain is built from TRBV30 and TRBJ1-5; possibly TRBD1 for D (6 bases). This CDR3 region has 12 residues. Trimming stripped 0 bases from V and 6 bases from J, with 6 bases between. CDR1 is GTSNPN and CDR2 is SVGIG in the germline V gene (reference sequence). CDR3 nucleotides: TGTGCCTGGAGTGTACAGGGTCAGCCCCAGCATTTT. Translating gives CAWSVQGQPQHF.

A few counts support this clone. The chain links TRBV24-1 to TRBJ2-3, with 9 positions matching TRBD2. There are 13 residues in the CDR3. Trimming removed 8 bases from V and 6 bases from J; junction bases left unmatched: 5. Germline lookup yields CDR1 KGHDR and CDR2 SFDVKD. DNA for the CDR3: TGTGCCACCAACGCGGGAGGGACGGATACGCAGTATTTT. Its translation: CATNAGGTDTQYF.

This chain uses TRBV28 with TRBJ2-5, with D possibly matching TRBD2 (7 bases). There are 14 residues in the CDR3. Germline values: CDR1 MDHEN, CDR2 SYDVKM. V dropped 6 bases and J dropped 4 bases, with 15 bases sitting between them. For the CDR3, the DNA is TGTGCCAGCAGCCCCTGGGGGGGCTTAGAGACCCAGTACTTC. Protein sequence: CASSPWGGLETQYF.